One and the same sample provided the 5 T cell receptor beta chains below, sequenced in a study of graft-versus-host responses after intestinal transplantation. The starting material, graft tissue, was processed to release intraepithelial and lamina propria lymphocytes. Method: immunoSEQ multiplex PCR; TCRdb's copy keeps in-frame clones and lacks some. The sample holds 60,000 to 70,000 clones, around 90% seen once. Sequencing used ileum tissue, obtained less than 400 days after transplant. The receptors derive from a human patient who received an intestinal transplant, so some T cells may come from the graft donor.

The chain is built from TRBV27 and TRBJ1-1, with D tentatively TRBD1 (5 bases). The V end was cut by 4 bases, the J end by 0 bases, with 15 bases between. This CDR3 contains 16 residues. The germline V gene has CDR1 MNHEY and CDR2 SMNVEV (reference sequence). The CDR3 reads CASSWGREVLNTEAFF. Here the CDR3 DNA reads TGTGCCAGCAGTTGGGGCAGGGAGGTGCTGAACACTGAAGCTTTCTTT.

This clone was found once. The CDR3 DNA sequence: TGTGCCAGCAGGCGTCCCGGGACCCTATTTCTGTTCTTC. Translated, it gives CASRRPGTLFLFF. This chain uses TRBV7-9 with TRBJ2-1, with D perhaps matching TRBD1 or TRBD2 (5 bases each). The V and J ends lost 6 bases and 15 bases respectively, with 21 bases between them. Per germline, CDR1 SEHNR and CDR2 FQNEAQ (reference sequence). The CDR3 is 13 amino acids.

The chain is built from TRBV11-2 and TRBJ1-6; D unclear. V was shortened by 3 bases and J by 7 bases, with 1 base between the two germline ends. Germline CDR1 is SGHAT and CDR2 is FQNNGV. This CDR3 spans 11 amino acids. CDR3 loop: CASSLNSPLHF. The CDR3 nucleotides are TGTGCCAGCAGCTTGAATTCACCCCTCCACTTT.

This rearrangement joins TRBV5-6 to TRBJ2-5, with TRBD2 identical over 10 bases. Germline CDR1 SGHDT, CDR2 YYEEEE. V lost 0 bases and J lost 5; bases outside the gene matches: 1. The CDR3 has 14 amino acids. The CDR3 DNA sequence: TGTGCCAGCAGCTTGGAACTAGCGGGGGAGACCCAGTACTTC. Translation: CASSLELAGETQYF.

The rearrangement uses TRBV5-6 and TRBJ2-7; 7 positions agree with TRBD1. The CDR3 consists of 14 residues. Germline loops: CDR1 SGHDT, CDR2 YYEEEE. V shed 4 bases, J shed 0 bases, and the junction held 4 bases outside the gene matches. The CDR3 DNA is TGTGCCAGCAGCCCTAGGGGGCTCTCCTACGAGCAGTACTTC. Translation gives CASSPRGLSYEQYF.